A selection of T cell receptor beta chains follows, all from one sample in a study of shared clonotypes between healthy human individuals. The method was immunoSEQ multiplex PCR; TCRdb's version includes in-frame clones alone and lacks a portion of them. This sample has a few hundred thousand clones; around 78% occur once, and the top ten carry 12%. Sequenced input: PBMCs. All receptors derive from a woman in her 40s in good health. Some clones in this sample may be carry-over from other donors' samples. The conserved cysteine and the conserved F or W are not part of the CDR3 here. Size is stated for part of the rows, as once, few or many counts, or as a class when the clone is expanded.

j_call,clone_size,v_call,cdr3_aa
TRBJ1-1,.,TRBV19,ASSMNRNTEAF
TRBJ1-4,.,TRBV19,ASSIQGANEKLF
TRBJ2-1,.,TRBV11-3,ASSLGRNNEQF
TRBJ1-5,.,TRBV7-8,ASSMGRASNQPQH
TRBJ1-4,few,TRBV6-1,ASSAGQGGEKLF
TRBJ2-5,.,TRBV5-4,ASSLGDQETQY
TRBJ1-5,.,TRBV18,ASSQESDQPQH
TRBJ1-5,once,TRBV19,ASNWQGRFGNQPQH
TRBJ2-5,.,TRBV5-1,ASSFLAAEETQY
TRBJ2-3,.,TRBV5-1,ASSVTGTSGSGGDTQY
TRBJ2-7,.,TRBV19,ASSMTEGAYEQY
TRBJ1-4,.,TRBV6-6,ASSRQGKVEKLF
TRBJ2-1,once,TRBV7-8,ASSLARGSYNEQF
TRBJ1-2,.,TRBV6-1,ASSDPGQELNYGYT
TRBJ1-1,few,TRBV10-1,ASSETGDTEAF
TRBJ2-7,.,TRBV28,ASSPGHTQRYYEQY
TRBJ1-2,.,TRBV5-1,ASSDQGGYGYT
TRBJ2-7,.,TRBV28,ASSQREGPYEQY
TRBJ1-4,.,TRBV30,ACRDRPNEKLF
TRBJ2-7,many,TRBV10-3,AISDPLTGYEQY
TRBJ1-5,.,TRBV25-1,ASRGGEGQPQH
TRBJ1-2,few,TRBV30,AYRLKKGLSYGYT
TRBJ2-3,.,TRBV4-1,ASSLTTVWTSGRAGDTQY
TRBJ1-1,once,TRBV10-3,AVSLGSGGGTEAF
TRBJ2-6,.,TRBV18,ASSPTGVRGSGANVLT
TRBJ1-1,many,TRBV5-1,ASSADNRGNTEAF
TRBJ2-2,.,TRBV7-3,ASSRQGLAGVTGELF
TRBJ2-5,many,TRBV5-1,ASSLGNRETQY
TRBJ1-5,few,TRBV25-1,ASSELQQNQPQH
TRBJ2-6,.,TRBV4-1,ASSQALGRTRRPGANVLT
TRBJ1-3,once,TRBV18,ASSPEGASSGNTIY
TRBJ2-1,.,TRBV5-1,ASSLLTSGTPANEQF
TRBJ2-5,few,TRBV5-1,ASSLAGTLAGVETQY
TRBJ2-7,.,TRBV4-1,ASSQRLAASSYEQY
TRBJ2-1,.,TRBV7-9,ASIPGSSYNEQF
TRBJ2-7,.,TRBV20-1,SACRLAEQY
TRBJ1-1,.,TRBV7-9,ASSLDSNTEAF
TRBJ2-3,once,TRBV5-4,ASSLQGLSTDTQY
TRBJ2-3,.,TRBV7-9,ASSHEDTQY
TRBJ2-2,.,TRBV5-6,ASSQAGHSNTGELF
TRBJ1-1,.,TRBV19,ASSIGRGRTEAF
TRBJ2-2,.,TRBV18,ASSPDRLGYTGELF